The 19 T cell receptor beta chains given below trace back to one sample, sequenced in a study of CD8 T cells in Susac syndrome. Random hexamers served to reverse transcribe roughly 0.45 to 1 ug RNA. TCRdb processed the immunoSEQ multiplex PCR reads anew with MiXCR; each CDR3 protein has one entry. Seen here are approximately 120,000 distinct CDR3 sequences, about 93% observed once, and the top ten hold roughly 0.091%. The sample was CD4+ T cells from PBMCs. These receptors were obtained from a human donor in good health.

This rearrangement joins TRBV4-1 to TRBJ1-3; D possibly corresponds to TRBD1 (6 bases). V lost 7 bases to trimming and J lost 5 bases, with 12 bases between them. Germline lookup yields CDR1 MGHRA and CDR2 YSYEKL. The CDR3 totals 13 residues. In nucleotides, the CDR3 is TGCGCCAGCACACAGGGTGTAAGAAACACCATATATTTT. As protein: CASTQGVRNTIYF.

The chain employs TRBV14 and TRBJ2-3, with 7 bases aligning to TRBD1. The junction had 3 bases not matched to a gene; V was cut back by 2 bases and J by 4 bases. The CDR3 runs to 14 residues. Germline V gene lookup returns CDR1 SGHDN and CDR2 FVKESK. The CDR3 DNA follows: TGTGCCAGCAGCCAACCCCAGGGGGCAGATACGCAGTATTTT. Protein product: CASSQPQGADTQYF.

This clonotype was seen only once. The chain is built from TRBV27 and TRBJ2-3, with 8 bases identical to TRBD2. V lost 6 bases and J lost 1; bases outside the gene matches: 9. The CDR3 runs to 16 residues. Looked up from germline, CDR1 is MNHEY and CDR2 is SMNVEV (reference sequence). CDR3 in DNA: TGTGCCAGCAGACCCGGGGTAGCGGGGCGCACAGATACGCAGTATTTT. Translated, it gives CASRPGVAGRTDTQYF.

The CDR3 DNA reads TGTGCCAGCAGTGTACAGGGAGGCAACACCGGGGAGCTGTTTTTT. It codes for CASSVQGGNTGELFF. The J gene is TRBJ2-2, the V gene TRBV2, with D perhaps TRBD1 or TRBD2 (6 bases each). The CDR3 loop spans 15 amino acids. From germline, CDR1 is SNHLY and CDR2 FYNNEI. The germline V and J ends were trimmed by 4 bases and 2 bases, with 11 bases remaining between them.

This clonotype came up a few times. The rearrangement uses TRBV19 and TRBJ2-5; the match to TRBD2 covers 10 bases. The germline V gene has CDR1 LNHDA and CDR2 SQIVND (reference sequence). V dropped 10 bases and J dropped 5; count of bases not matched to a gene: 10. This CDR3 is 14 amino acids long. The CDR3 bases are TGTGCCACCAAACTAGCGGGACCGGTCGAGACCCAGTACTTC. It translates to CATKLAGPVETQYF. Supplemented by reference TRBV19 and TRBJ2-5, the full variable domain reads DGGITQSPKYLFRKEGQNVTLSCEQNLNHDAMYWYRQDPGQGLRLIYYSQIVNDFQKGDIAEGYSVSREKKESFPLTVTSAQKNPTAFYLCATKLAGPVETQYFGPGTRLLVL.

The rearrangement joins TRBV5-8 to TRBJ2-1; no reliable D call. The CDR3 contains 15 residues. V gave up 1 base and J gave up 3 bases, with 11 bases separating them. The germline CDR1 and CDR2 sequences are SGHTS and YDEGEE. The CDR3 spells CASSLNSNHYNEQFF. CDR3 DNA: TGTGCCAGCAGCTTGAACAGTAACCACTACAATGAGCAGTTCTTC.

For the CDR3, the DNA is TGTGCCAGCAGCGGACCGACTAGCGGGAGTGGGACCCAGTACTTC. Translating gives CASSGPTSGSGTQYF. V and J are TRBV7-2 and TRBJ2-5, with 12 bases fitting TRBD2. Germline V gene lookup returns CDR1 SGHTA and CDR2 FQGNSA. The CDR3 length is 15 residues. Trimming removed 5 bases from V and 7 bases from J; junction bases left unmatched: 8.

The CDR3 DNA reads as TGCGCCAGCAGCTTGGTGCCGGCAACTGGGGCCAACGTCCTGACTTTC. It translates to CASSLVPATGANVLTF. The chain is built from TRBV5-1 and TRBJ2-6; D remains unclear. Germline CDR1 is SGHRS and CDR2 is YFSETQ. The CDR3 has 16 residues. Trimming cost V 0 bases and J 2 bases, with 9 bases left between them.

V usage is TRBV2 and J usage is TRBJ2-2; the D is unclear. Germline V gene data show CDR1 as SNHLY and CDR2 as FYNNEI. This CDR3 is built from 14 residues. Trimming left V 4 bases short and J 0 bases short, with 6 bases between. CDR3 region: CASSAAANTGELFF. The CDR3 coding sequence is TGTGCCAGCAGTGCGGCCGCGAACACCGGGGAGCTGTTTTTT.

The rearrangement links TRBV6-5 to TRBJ2-1, with D possibly TRBD2 on 6 matching bases. The germline V gene encodes CDR1 MNHEY and CDR2 SVGAGI. CDR3 size: 15 residues. Trimming shortened V by 7 bases and J by 7 bases, and 20 bases separated the two germline ends. The chain's CDR3 is CASTKLGGARNEQFF. In nucleotides, the CDR3 is TGTGCCAGCACCAAATTGGGGGGAGCTCGGAATGAGCAGTTCTTC.

The V call is TRBV20-1, the J call TRBJ2-5; 7 bases match TRBD1. Looked up from germline, CDR1 is DFQATT and CDR2 is SNEGSKA (reference sequence). CDR3 length equals 13 residues. V lost 6 bases and J lost 4; bases outside the gene matches: 8. This chain's CDR3 is CSAPGGRGETQYF. CDR3 sequence (DNA): TGCAGTGCGCCAGGGGGTAGAGGAGAGACCCAGTACTTC.

This chain links TRBV15 with TRBJ2-7; D may be TRBD1 (6 bases). Deletions cut 5 bases from V and 10 bases from J, with 18 bases between. The CDR3 sequence is 13 residues long. Germline CDR1 reads LNHNV; CDR2 reads YYDKDF (reference sequence). In nucleotides, the CDR3 is TGTGCCACCAGCGCAGGGGTGGGATTGTTTCAGTACTTC. It encodes CATSAGVGLFQYF.

This rearrangement joins TRBV7-2 to TRBJ2-7, with TRBD1 matching over 10 bases. After removal of 6 bases from V and 2 bases from J, the junction contained 7 bases not matched to a gene. CDR3 size: 15 residues. The germline V gene has CDR1 SGHTA and CDR2 FQGNSA. The CDR3: CASSQTGTGAYEQYF. In DNA form, the CDR3 reads TGTGCCAGCAGTCAAACCGGGACAGGGGCCTACGAGCAGTACTTC.

The V and J genes are TRBV27 and TRBJ2-5; 10 bases are shared with TRBD2. The CDR3 is made up of 17 amino acids. V was clipped by 4 bases and J by 6 bases; unmatched bases: 14. CDR1 MNHEY and CDR2 SMNVEV come from the germline V gene (reference sequence). The CDR3, as DNA: TGTGCCAGCAGTTCGCCCCGCCAGCGGGAGGGCCTGAAGACCCAGTACTTC. Amino acids: CASSSPRQREGLKTQYF.

The V and J genes are TRBV7-7 and TRBJ2-3; possible D gene TRBD2, 5 bases. Trimming removed 1 base from V and 1 base from J, with 6 bases in between. This CDR3 spans 14 amino acids. Germline V gene lookup returns CDR1 SSHAT and CDR2 FNYEAQ (reference sequence). For the CDR3, the DNA is TGTGCCAGCAGCTTAGACGGGGGCACAGATACGCAGTATTTT. It yields the protein CASSLDGGTDTQYF.

The chain recombines TRBV12-3 or TRBV12-4 with TRBJ1-1; 7 bases line up with TRBD1. This CDR3 is built from 16 residues. After removal of 5 bases from V and 3 bases from J, the junction contained 12 bases not matched to a gene. CDR3 sequence: CASSPGKTGVDTEAFF. The DNA for the CDR3 is TGTGCCAGCAGTCCCGGGAAAACAGGGGTCGACACTGAAGCTTTCTTT.

V is TRBV24-1 and J is TRBJ2-3; D ambiguous. The CDR3 is 13 amino acids. The germline V gene has CDR1 KGHDR and CDR2 SFDVKD. The V end lost 4 bases, the J end lost 6 bases, and 10 bases lay between the germline ends. In DNA form, the CDR3 reads TGTGCCACCAGTGACCACCCCGGGGATACGCAGTATTTT. Its protein product is CATSDHPGDTQYF.

The chain recombines TRBV20-1 with TRBJ2-1; 7 bases are shared with TRBD2. The CDR3 consists of 14 residues. V lost 1 base to trimming and J lost 3 bases; unmatched junction nucleotides: 3. From germline, CDR1 is DFQATT and CDR2 SNEGSKA (reference sequence). The CDR3 protein is CSARGGSIYNEQFF. The CDR3 DNA sequence: TGCAGTGCTAGAGGCGGGAGCATCTACAATGAGCAGTTCTTC.

The chain joins TRBV4-3 to TRBJ2-1; TRBD2 matches 10 bases. V shed 1 base, J shed 9 bases, and the junction held 15 bases outside the gene matches. The germline V gene encodes CDR1 LGHNA and CDR2 YSLEER. The CDR3 spans 18 residues. The CDR3 region has the DNA TGCGCCAGCAGCCAAGCTGGGAAGGGGCTAGCGGGAGATCTTGAGCAGTTCTTC. Protein product: CASSQAGKGLAGDLEQFF.